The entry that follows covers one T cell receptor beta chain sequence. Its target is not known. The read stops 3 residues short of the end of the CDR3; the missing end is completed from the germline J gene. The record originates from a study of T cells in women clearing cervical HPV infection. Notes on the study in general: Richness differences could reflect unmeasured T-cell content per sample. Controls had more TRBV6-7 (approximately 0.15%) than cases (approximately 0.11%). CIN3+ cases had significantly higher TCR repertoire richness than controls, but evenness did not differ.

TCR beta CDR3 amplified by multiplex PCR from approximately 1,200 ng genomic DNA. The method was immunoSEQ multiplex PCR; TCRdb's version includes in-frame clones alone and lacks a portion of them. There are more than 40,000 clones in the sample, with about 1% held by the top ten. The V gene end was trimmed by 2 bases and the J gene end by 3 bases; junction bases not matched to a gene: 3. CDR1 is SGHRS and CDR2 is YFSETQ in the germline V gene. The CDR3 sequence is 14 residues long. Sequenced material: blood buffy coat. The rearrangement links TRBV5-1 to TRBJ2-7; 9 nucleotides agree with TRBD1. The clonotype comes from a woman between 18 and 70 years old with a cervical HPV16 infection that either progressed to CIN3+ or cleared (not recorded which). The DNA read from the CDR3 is TGCGCCAGCAGCTTCCGGGACAGGGTCTACGAG. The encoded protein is CASSFRDRVYE. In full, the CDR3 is CASSFRDRVYEQYF. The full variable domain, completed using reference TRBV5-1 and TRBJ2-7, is KAGVTQTPRYLIKTRGQQVTLSCSPISGHRSVSWYQQTPGQGLQFLFEYFSETQRNKGNFPGRFSGRQFSNSRSEMNVSTLELGDSALYLCASSFRDRVYEQYFGPGTRLTVT.